Detailed here is one T cell receptor beta chain. This sample is drawn from a study of blood T cell repertoires in COVID-19. At the level of the study: The United States, Italy and Spain were the sources of the acute and convalescent COVID-19 samples. PBMCs, B-cell-depleted T cells, or T cells were the source of the cDNA or gDNA that made up the material.

In the source study's methods: Quantification of nucleated cells was approximated via reference gene primer amplification. Produced via immunoSEQ multiplex PCR; TCRdb's table is partial and in-frame only. That table furnishes V, J and clone size, whereas the DNA furnished D and trimming. The sample carries around 300,000 clones, 86% recorded once. In Seattle, patients joined the study during active infection and were tracked longitudinally. This clonotype was sampled from an older woman with COVID-19, enrolled during active disease. The sample consisted of peripheral blood.

The CDR3 region has the DNA TGTGCCAGCAGCCCGACCCTAACCGGGGCAGATACGCAGTATTTT. Its translation: CASSPTLTGADTQYF. The rearrangement joins TRBV9 to TRBJ2-3; TRBD2 might be the D (5 bases). Germline assignment: CDR1 SGDLS and CDR2 YYNGEE. CDR3 size: 15 residues. Trimming took off 4 bases at V and 4 bases at J, with 16 bases between the two ends. The variable domain in full, completed from reference TRBV9 and TRBJ2-3, reads DSGVTQTPKHLITATGQRVTLRCSPRSGDLSVYWYQQSLDQGLQFLIQYYNGEERAKGNILERFSAQQFPDLHSELNLSSLELGDSALYFCASSPTLTGADTQYFGPGTRLTVL.